The T cell receptor (beta chain) under discussion was sequenced for a study of vaccination effects on CD4 cells after COVID-19. Sequencing in the ViraFEST assay came after antigen-specific CD4+ T cells had been expanded with viral peptide pools, which were used to stimulate PBMC. Culture proceeded for about 11 days, and CD4+ T cells were then isolated. Nucleocapsid antibodies were negative in the vaccine recipients, who had never had SARS-CoV-2 infection. Findings of the study overall: Clones induced by infection and by vaccine showed marked clonal contraction late after vaccination.

As regards this clone: Antigen: not known.

The germline V gene has CDR1 MNHEY and CDR2 SMNVEV (reference sequence). The CDR3 totals 13 residues. Assay used: immunoSEQ multiplex PCR; TCRdb lists only in-frame clones, some missing. Found here are roughly 45,000 clones, just over 75% of them singletons; the top ten hold 10% to 14%. The chain is built from TRBV27 and TRBJ1-6; TRBD1 aligns across 9 bases. The starting material was CD4+ T cells from PBMCs cultured with SARS-CoV-2 spike peptides, obtained before COVID-19 vaccination. The sequence came from a human donor who received a COVID-19 vaccine. CDR3 in DNA: TGTGGATCCGGGGACAGGGAGAATTCACCCCTCCACTTT. It codes for CGSGDRENSPLHF.